The 21 T cell receptor beta chains listed next were all sequenced from one sample in a study of regulatory T cells in long-lasting Graves disease. Investigators prepared the TCR beta libraries by applying iRepertoire HTBI primers and Arm-PCR of CDR3 regions. One entry per CDR3 protein results from TCRdb running MiXCR on the multiplex PCR reads. This sample has about 620,000 distinct CDR3 sequences; roughly 16% occur once, and the top ten carry around 18%. Documented time point: newly diagnosed GD, antithyroid drugs for less than 3 months. Extracted RNA from PBMCs served as the source of the TCR library. These records were also assigned to another study, of T cells in Graves' hyperthyroidism and ophthalmopathy.

The sequences come from peripheral blood mononuclear cells (PBMCs), collected at new diagnosis, from a patient treated with antithyroid drugs. Every receptor here comes from a woman in her 30s with Graves disease.

This clonotype has just a few counts. The V and J genes are TRBV3-1 and TRBJ2-1; TRBD1 matches 9 bases. Looked up from germline, CDR1 is LGHDT and CDR2 is YNNKEL (reference sequence). V gave up 0 bases and J gave up 8 bases; unmatched junction bases: 14. CDR3 size: 18 residues. The CDR3, as DNA: TGTGCCAGCAGCCAAGACCTTGATGGGACAGGGTCGTTCCATGAGCAGTTCTTC. Protein: CASSQDLDGTGSFHEQFF.

The CDR3 sequence: CASSLRDTRSYEQYF. CDR3 DNA sequence: TGCGCCAGCAGCCTCAGGGACACACGATCCTACGAGCAGTACTTC. The V gene is TRBV5-1, the J gene TRBJ2-7, with D perhaps matching TRBD1 (6 bases). The CDR3 is 15 amino acids. The germline V gene encodes CDR1 SGHRS and CDR2 YFSETQ. V gave up 4 bases and J gave up 1 base, with 15 bases separating them.

This clonotype was picked up many times. The CDR3, as DNA: TGTGCCAGCAGCCGCAGTTATGAAGCTTTCTTT. Its protein product is CASSRSYEAFF. The rearrangement uses TRBV12-3 or TRBV12-4 and TRBJ1-1; D call uncertain. Trimming removed 6 bases at V and 7 bases at J, with 9 bases between. This CDR3 has 11 residues.

This clonotype has ten or more counts. V gene TRBV11-2 combines with J gene TRBJ2-5; 10 bases match TRBD2. Germline CDR1 reads SGHAT; CDR2 reads FQNNGV. This CDR3 has 15 amino acids. The trim removed 5 bases at V and 5 bases at J, leaving 8 bases unmatched. CDR3 region: CASSLGLAEMETQYF. CDR3 sequence (DNA): TGTGCCAGCAGCCTTGGACTAGCGGAGATGGAGACCCAGTACTTC. Filled out from reference TRBV11-2 and TRBJ2-5, the complete variable domain reads EAGVAQSPRYKIIEKRQSVAFWCNPISGHATLYWYQQILGQGPKLLIQFQNNGVVDDSQLPKDRFSAERLKGVDSTLKIQPAKLEDSAVYLCASSLGLAEMETQYFGPGTRLLVL.

There are a few counts of this clonotype. The J gene is TRBJ1-2, the V gene TRBV3-1; no definite D call. The CDR3 is 14 residues long. V lost 2 bases to trimming and J lost 3 bases, with 10 bases between them. The germline V gene has CDR1 LGHDT and CDR2 YNNKEL (reference sequence). The CDR3 bases are TGTGCCAGCAGCCAAAGTTCGGGGTACTATGGCTACACCTTC. Translating it yields CASSQSSGYYGYTF.

This clonotype was observed at least ten times. The chain couples TRBV2 to TRBJ2-5, with D perhaps matching TRBD1 (6 bases). The CDR3 is 13 amino acids. In germline, CDR1 is SNHLY, CDR2 FYNNEI. V lost 8 bases and J 4 bases, leaving 14 bases between the germline ends. CDR3 in amino acids: CASGGGSGETQYF. The CDR3 bases are TGTGCCAGCGGTGGGGGCTCGGGAGAGACCCAGTACTTC.

This clonotype occurred many times. The chain is built from TRBV5-1 and TRBJ2-3, with TRBD2 identical over 7 bases. With 3 bases clipped from V and 0 bases from J, the junction kept 7 bases outside the gene matches. The germline V gene encodes CDR1 SGHRS and CDR2 YFSETQ. This CDR3 is built from 16 residues. CDR3 sequence (DNA): TGCGCCAGCAGCTCCTGGCAAGCGGGGAGCACAGATACGCAGTATTTT. Its protein is CASSSWQAGSTDTQYF.

This clonotype has ten or more counts. CDR3 nucleotides: TGTGCCAGCATCCAGAACTACGAGCAGTACTTC. Translation gives CASIQNYEQYF. The chain is built from TRBV28 and TRBJ2-7; D not certain. Between the trimmed V and J ends, which lost 7 bases and 3 bases, there was a span of 7 bases. The CDR3 sequence is 11 residues long. Germline V gene lookup returns CDR1 MDHEN and CDR2 SYDVKM.

J is TRBJ2-3 and V is TRBV4-2, with D hard to call. The germline CDR1 and CDR2 sequences are LGHNA and YNFKEQ. This CDR3 has 15 residues. V lost 1 base and J lost 0, with 8 bases in between. CDR3 region: CASSQGTGSTDTQYF. The CDR3 DNA follows: TGTGCCAGCAGCCAAGGGACGGGTAGCACAGATACGCAGTATTTT.

This clonotype was counted at least ten times. V gene TRBV7-9 combines with J gene TRBJ2-7, with a possible D match to TRBD2 (5 bases). Germline values: CDR1 SEHNR, CDR2 FQNEAQ (reference sequence). The V and J ends lost 5 bases and 4 bases respectively, with 9 bases between them. The CDR3 contains 12 residues. The CDR3 DNA reads TGTGCCAGCAGCCATAGCGTATACGAGCAGTACTTC. Translated, it gives CASSHSVYEQYF.

This clonotype has ten or more counts. This rearrangement joins TRBV6-1 to TRBJ1-1, with TRBD1 as a possible D gene (6 bases). The germline V gene encodes CDR1 MNHNS and CDR2 SASEGT. Trimming pared 2 bases from V and 4 bases from J, leaving 8 bases between. The CDR3 consists of 13 residues. As DNA, the CDR3 is TGTGCCAGCAGTGAAAGGGGGAGCACTGAAGCTTTCTTT. Residues: CASSERGSTEAFF.

The chain couples TRBV10-3 to TRBJ1-1, with D perhaps TRBD1 (5 bases). Trimming shortened V by 2 bases and J by 5 bases, and 15 bases separated the two germline ends. The CDR3 contains 15 residues. CDR1 and CDR2 from the germline V gene are ENHRY and SYGVKD. The CDR3 region is CAISEPTETGTEAFF. The CDR3 DNA reads TGTGCCATCAGTGAGCCGACAGAAACGGGGACTGAAGCTTTCTTT.

This clonotype was observed many times. The chain joins TRBV29-1 to TRBJ1-1, with no clear D. Germline V gives CDR1 SQVTM, CDR2 ANQGSEA. The CDR3 covers 11 residues. Trimming took 4 bases from V and 0 from J, leaving 3 bases between them. The CDR3 region has the DNA TGCAGCGTTGGGTTGAACACTGAAGCTTTCTTT. Translated, it gives CSVGLNTEAFF.

In its sample, this clonotype was seen many times. V and J are TRBV27 and TRBJ2-5; 12 bases are shared with TRBD2. Trimming removed 7 bases from V and 5 bases from J; junction bases left unmatched: 23. The CDR3 loop spans 20 amino acids. Germline CDR1 MNHEY, CDR2 SMNVEV (reference sequence). CDR3 sequence: CASTLSGASGRAPAVETQYF. CDR3 nucleotides: TGTGCCAGCACTCTTAGCGGGGCTAGCGGGAGGGCTCCGGCAGTGGAGACCCAGTACTTC.

This clonotype came up many times. The chain combines TRBV6-5 with TRBJ2-7, with D perhaps TRBD1 (5 bases). Germline CDR1 and CDR2: MNHEY and SVGAGI. Trimming left V 0 bases short and J 4 bases short, with 10 bases between. This CDR3 has 14 residues. CDR3 nucleotide sequence: TGTGCCAGCAGTTACTCTCTGGGGCCTTACGAGCAGTACTTC. It specifies CASSYSLGPYEQYF.

This clonotype was found a few times. J is TRBJ1-5 and V is TRBV20-1; maybe TRBD1 (5 bases). Germline V lookup: CDR1 DFQATT, CDR2 SNEGSKA (reference sequence). The CDR3 totals 16 residues. V shed 2 bases and J shed 0 bases, with 14 bases lying between them. CDR3 in amino acids: CSARLGTTNSNQPQHF. The CDR3 DNA follows: TGCAGTGCTAGATTGGGGACGACCAATAGCAATCAGCCCCAGCATTTT.

This clonotype has a handful of counts. The chain carries TRBV11-1 and TRBJ2-7, with 7 bases fitting TRBD1. The V and J ends lost 3 bases and 2 bases, in that order; junction bases with no gene match: 4. CDR3 length: 14 residues. Germline-derived CDR1 and CDR2 are SGHAT and FQDESV (reference sequence). CDR3 in DNA: TGTGCCAGCAGCTTCGGGGACAGAGCCTACGAGCAGTACTTC. Encoded protein: CASSFGDRAYEQYF.

This clonotype has at least ten counts. Mismatch with germline at one junction end may stem from a read error. V is TRBV28 and J is TRBJ2-7; 9 nucleotides line up with TRBD1. The V gene's germline CDR1 is MDHEN and CDR2 SYDVKM. The CDR3 extends over 12 amino acids. The CDR3: CASSSADRGKSF. CDR3 DNA sequence: TGTGCCAGCAGTTCTGCGGACAGGGGAAAGTCCTTC.

This clonotype was recorded a few times. V and J are TRBV7-9 and TRBJ2-5; D may be TRBD1 (6 bases). Germline CDR1 is SEHNR and CDR2 is FQNEAQ (reference sequence). This CDR3 is 17 amino acids long. The V end lost 5 bases, the J end lost 3 bases, and 22 bases lay between the germline ends. CDR3 nucleotide sequence: TGTGCCAGCAGCCTACCACTACTCCGGGACACGAAAGAGACCCAGTACTTC. Its translation is CASSLPLLRDTKETQYF.

This clonotype has ten or more counts. The chain combines TRBV12-3 or TRBV12-4 with TRBJ1-4; 7 bases are shared with TRBD1. With 3 bases clipped from V and 8 bases from J, the junction kept 9 bases outside the gene matches. The CDR3 contains 15 residues. DNA for the CDR3: TGTGCCAGCAGTTTTAGGGGGCAGGCAGGAGAAAAACTGTTTTTT. Its protein product is CASSFRGQAGEKLFF.

This clonotype was seen at least ten times. The chain employs TRBV7-9 and TRBJ2-5, with a tentative D call TRBD1 (6 bases). V gave up 0 bases and J gave up 5 bases, with 13 bases separating them. Germline values: CDR1 SEHNR, CDR2 FQNEAQ (reference sequence). This CDR3 comprises 15 residues. The DNA of the CDR3 is TGTGCCAGCAGCTTAGCAATGGGGGCGGTGGAGACCCAGTACTTC. Encoded protein: CASSLAMGAVETQYF.